What follows are 25 T cell receptor beta chains derived from one specimen sequenced in a study of cytomegalovirus exposure and HLA in healthy donors. PCR was performed using 60 Vbeta and 13 Jbeta primers. Profiling relied on immunoSEQ multiplex PCR, and the TCRdb table lists in-frame clones only, not all of them. The sample comprises fewer than 90,000 clones, over 75% of which are singletons, and around 7% rests with the top ten. The sequenced sample was PBMCs. The receptors stem from a human donor in good health.

The chain joins TRBV9 to TRBJ1-2, with 11 bases fitting TRBD1. With 2 bases clipped from V and 7 bases from J, the junction kept 7 bases outside the gene matches. Germline-derived CDR1 and CDR2 are SGDLS and YYNGEE. This CDR3 is built from 15 residues. The CDR3 coding sequence is TGTGCCAGCAGCGTTGGGGACAGGGGGTTGTTTGGCTACACCTTC. Translating it yields CASSVGDRGLFGYTF.

Only a few counts were recorded for this clone. V gene TRBV9 combines with J gene TRBJ2-7; tentatively, D is TRBD2 (6 bases). Trimming took off 4 bases at V and 5 bases at J, with 22 bases between the two ends. There are 16 residues in the CDR3. The germline CDR1 and CDR2 sequences are SGDLS and YYNGEE. The CDR3 DNA sequence: TGTGCCAGCAGCCCCAACCTGGGGGGTCAAGAACACGAGCAGTACTTC. This encodes CASSPNLGGQEHEQYF. Complete variable domain (other parts from reference TRBV9 and TRBJ2-7): DSGVTQTPKHLITATGQRVTLRCSPRSGDLSVYWYQQSLDQGLQFLIQYYNGEERAKGNILERFSAQQFPDLHSELNLSSLELGDSALYFCASSPNLGGQEHEQYFGPGTRLTVT.

This clone was detected only a few times. The rearrangement joins TRBV19 to TRBJ1-5; TRBD1 matches 7 bases. Germline V CDR1 and CDR2: LNHDA, SQIVND (reference sequence). The CDR3 is 15 residues long. Trimming cost V 7 bases and J 0 bases; bases outside gene matches: 6. The CDR3 coding sequence is TGTGCCAGTAAAGACGACAGGGCTAGCAATCAGCCCCAGCATTTT. It encodes CASKDDRASNQPQHF.

The J gene is TRBJ2-3, the V gene TRBV4-1; tentative D call: TRBD1 (6 bases). Deletions cut 2 bases from V and 0 bases from J, with 15 bases between. Germline-derived CDR1 and CDR2 are MGHRA and YSYEKL. The CDR3 runs to 17 residues. The CDR3 protein is CASSQSPDRTSTDTQYF. The CDR3 DNA follows: TGCGCCAGCAGCCAATCCCCCGACAGGACAAGCACAGATACGCAGTATTTT.

The chain couples TRBV7-7 to TRBJ2-6, with D tentatively TRBD1 (6 bases). This CDR3 has 22 residues. V was cut by 2 bases and J by 0 bases, with 26 bases left in between. Germline V gene sequence: CDR1 SSHAT, CDR2 FNYEAQ (reference sequence). This CDR3 reads CASSLWRTAQQHDLSGANVLTF. The CDR3 DNA reads as TGTGCCAGCAGCTTATGGAGGACAGCCCAGCAGCACGACCTCTCTGGGGCCAACGTCCTGACTTTC.

This clone was observed a few times. The gene calls are TRBV30 and TRBJ1-1, with D tentatively TRBD1 (6 bases). V was trimmed by 3 bases and J by 6 bases, leaving 17 bases between them. The CDR3 is 14 amino acids. The V gene's germline CDR1 is GTSNPN and CDR2 SVGIG (reference sequence). CDR3 coding DNA: TGTGCCTGGAGGCCGAACAGGGAAGGTTCTGAAGCTTTCTTT. As protein: CAWRPNREGSEAFF.

The chain recombines TRBV6-6 with TRBJ2-4; 9 positions match TRBD1. J lost 7 bases, V lost 7 bases, and 8 bases had no gene match. This CDR3 contains 14 residues. CDR1 is MNHNY and CDR2 is SVGAGI in the germline V gene (reference sequence). Here the CDR3 DNA reads TGTGCCAGCATCCAAGGGGACAGGGTCAACATTCAGTACTTC. It encodes CASIQGDRVNIQYF.

V and J are TRBV21-1 and TRBJ2-7; the table assigns TRBD1, which was not confirmed against the DNA. TRBV21-1 is a documented pseudogene. The CDR3 length is 16 residues. This CDR3 reads CASSKARGQGGYEQYF. In nucleotides, the CDR3 is TGTGCCAGCAGCAAAGCACGGGGACAGGGAGGCTACGAGCAGTACTTC.

The chain couples TRBV28 to TRBJ2-1, with 12 bases aligning to TRBD2. CDR1 and CDR2 (germline): MDHEN, SYDVKM. There are 15 residues in the CDR3. Losses at the gene ends were 4 bases for V and 5 bases for J; bases not matched to a gene: 3. CDR3 protein: CASSSLAGGDNEQFF. The CDR3 DNA sequence: TGTGCCAGCAGTTCACTAGCGGGGGGTGACAATGAGCAGTTCTTC.

In its sample, this clone was seen once. The chain joins TRBV10-3 to TRBJ1-1; TRBD1 agrees at 8 bases. The CDR3 length is 13 residues. The junction had 8 bases not matched to a gene; V was cut back by 6 bases and J by 8 bases. Looked up from germline, CDR1 is ENHRY and CDR2 is SYGVKD. The CDR3, as DNA: TGTGCCATCAGAAGGACAGGGTCATCGGAAGCTTTCTTT. Translated, it gives CAIRRTGSSEAFF.

The chain is built from TRBV7-9 and TRBJ1-3; D call uncertain. CDR1 and CDR2 (germline): SEHNR, FQNEAQ (reference sequence). The CDR3 has 14 amino acids. The germline V and J ends were trimmed by 3 bases and 0 bases, with 6 bases remaining between them. The CDR3 DNA sequence: TGTGCCAGCAGCTTGGCAATCTCTGGAAACACCATATATTTT. As protein: CASSLAISGNTIYF.

This clone was observed a few times. J is TRBJ2-1 and V is TRBV6-5, with D perhaps TRBD2 (7 bases). Trimming removed 2 bases from V and 6 bases from J, with 14 bases in between. The CDR3 is 15 amino acids. Germline lookup yields CDR1 MNHEY and CDR2 SVGAGI. In nucleotides, the CDR3 is TGTGCCAGCAGTTACCGCGGGGGCGAGTTCAATGAGCAGTTCTTC. It specifies CASSYRGGEFNEQFF.

The CDR3 sequence is CASSRQFSNQPQHF. The DNA for the CDR3 is TGTGCCAGCAGCCGCCAGTTTAGCAATCAGCCCCAGCATTTT. The genes are TRBV6-6 and TRBJ1-5, with D uncertain. Germline CDR1 MNHNY, CDR2 SVGAGI (reference sequence). With 6 bases removed from V and 0 bases from J, the gap between germline ends came to 9 bases. The CDR3 consists of 14 residues.

The rearrangement joins TRBV14 to TRBJ2-2, with D possibly being TRBD2 (7 bases). V gave up 4 bases and J gave up 3 bases, with 12 bases separating them. Germline CDR1 and CDR2: SGHDN and FVKESK. This CDR3 is built from 15 residues. CDR3 sequence (DNA): TGTGCCAGCAGCCTCTTAGGGGGGGACACCGGGGAGCTGTTTTTT. This encodes CASSLLGGDTGELFF.

This chain links TRBV18 with TRBJ1-1; a weak D match, TRBD1 (6 bases). CDR3 size: 14 residues. V shed 2 bases and J shed 1 base, with 8 bases lying between them. Germline V lookup: CDR1 KGHSH, CDR2 LQKENI. CDR3 DNA sequence: TGTGCCAGCTCACCAGCACAGGGGAACACTGAAGCTTTCTTT. It translates to CASSPAQGNTEAFF.

The rearrangement links TRBV19 to TRBJ2-1; 7 bases align to TRBD2. Germline assignment: CDR1 LNHDA and CDR2 SQIVND (reference sequence). The CDR3 has 18 amino acids. The V gene end was trimmed by 7 bases and the J gene end by 4 bases; junction bases not matched to a gene: 19. This chain's CDR3 is CASTSAGLPRRTYNEQFF. The CDR3 DNA reads as TGTGCCAGTACCTCAGCGGGGCTCCCTAGGAGGACGTACAATGAGCAGTTCTTC.

This rearrangement joins TRBV5-4 to TRBJ2-3; tentative D call: TRBD2 (6 bases). Germline V gene data show CDR1 as SGHNT and CDR2 as YYREEE (reference sequence). V lost 0 bases, J lost 5 bases, and 10 bases lay in between. The CDR3 is 14 residues long. CDR3 nucleotides: TGTGCCAGCAGCTTGGGCGGGGCGCTAGATACGCAGTATTTT. Translating it yields CASSLGGALDTQYF.

For this clone: The identical CDR3 is also encoded by other nucleotide sequences in the sample. The rearrangement joins TRBV11-2 to TRBJ2-7, with D possibly matching TRBD1 (6 bases). The ends were cut back, 4 bases at V and 0 bases at J, with 13 bases in the middle. Germline CDR1 is SGHAT and CDR2 is FQNNGV. The CDR3 is made up of 15 amino acids. The CDR3 spells CASSSNRVSSYEQYF. The CDR3 nucleotides read TGTGCCAGCAGCTCGAACAGGGTAAGCTCCTACGAGCAGTACTTC.

The chain combines TRBV6-6 with TRBJ1-4, with D uncertain. The V gene lost 4 bases and the J gene lost 0 bases, with 6 bases spanning the gap. There are 14 residues in the CDR3. Germline values: CDR1 MNHNY, CDR2 SVGAGI (reference sequence). This CDR3 is CASSFSATNEKLFF. The CDR3 nucleotides read TGTGCCAGCAGTTTTTCGGCAACTAATGAAAAACTGTTTTTT.

The chain employs TRBV9 and TRBJ1-1, with D tentatively TRBD1 (6 bases). Per germline, CDR1 SGDLS and CDR2 YYNGEE. The CDR3 is 13 amino acids. The germline V and J ends were trimmed by 2 bases and 11 bases, with 16 bases remaining between them. The CDR3 sequence is CASSVRMTGQAFF. CDR3 DNA sequence: TGTGCCAGCAGCGTGCGTATGACAGGACAGGCTTTCTTT.

This clone was detected once. The chain uses TRBV4-1 and TRBJ1-1; tentatively, D is TRBD1 (6 bases). The germline V and J ends were trimmed by 0 bases and 4 bases, with 15 bases remaining between them. This CDR3 contains 16 residues. CDR1 MGHRA and CDR2 YSYEKL come from the germline V gene. DNA of the CDR3: TGCGCCAGCAGCCAAGATCACGCAGGGGCAAGCACTGAAGCTTTCTTT. Residues: CASSQDHAGASTEAFF.

The chain has TRBV2 and TRBJ1-2; a possible D gene is TRBD1 (6 bases). Between the trimmed V and J ends, which lost 5 bases and 3 bases, there was a span of 16 bases. CDR1 is SNHLY and CDR2 is FYNNEI in the germline V gene. The CDR3 is 15 residues long. CDR3 sequence (DNA): TGTGCCAGCAGTCAACTACCACAGGGAGACTATGGCTACACCTTC. Its protein product is CASSQLPQGDYGYTF.

This chain joins TRBV30 and TRBJ1-6; D unresolved. CDR1 is GTSNPN and CDR2 is SVGIG in the germline V gene (reference sequence). V dropped 3 bases and J dropped 7 bases, with 7 bases sitting between them. The CDR3 has 12 amino acids. The CDR3 nucleotides are TGTGCCTGGAGGAGATCCAATTCACCCCTCCACTTT. This encodes CAWRRSNSPLHF.

The chain joins TRBV5-4 to TRBJ1-3; 7 nucleotides line up with TRBD1. The CDR3 totals 16 residues. Germline CDR1 and CDR2: SGHNT and YYREEE (reference sequence). With V trimmed by 4 bases and J by 0 bases, 7 bases remained unmatched. CDR3 coding DNA: TGTGCCAGCAGCCCCGGACAGGTTCTCTCTGGAAACACCATATATTTT. It specifies CASSPGQVLSGNTIYF.

The chain links TRBV7-9 to TRBJ1-4, with TRBD1 matching over 7 bases. With 2 bases clipped from V and 6 bases from J, the junction kept 9 bases outside the gene matches. CDR1 SEHNR and CDR2 FQNEAQ come from the germline V gene (reference sequence). This CDR3 comprises 16 residues. The CDR3 reads CASSLTGQATDEKLFF. In nucleotides, the CDR3 is TGTGCCAGCAGCTTAACCGGACAGGCCACGGATGAAAAACTGTTTTTT.